These 26 T cell receptor beta chains came from one sample sequenced in a study of T cell changes during pregnancy in multiple sclerosis. Method: immunoSEQ multiplex PCR; TCRdb's copy keeps in-frame clones and lacks some. The table lists under 55,000 clones, about nine tenths of them singletons. Input material: PBMCs (not recorded whether the cells were cultured). The receptors stem from a female donor with multiple sclerosis, enrolled in a pregnancy study.

The J gene is TRBJ1-1, the V gene TRBV6-5, with 8 bases identical to TRBD1. The J segment lost 5 bases and the V segment lost 2 bases, leaving 7 bases of the junction unmatched. Looked up from germline, CDR1 is MNHEY and CDR2 is SVGAGI. The CDR3 has 15 amino acids. The CDR3 nucleotides are TGTGCCAGCAGTTACCAACAGGGGGTAAAGACTGAAGCTTTCTTT. It specifies CASSYQQGVKTEAFF.

This sequence joins TRBV9 and TRBJ2-1; no firm D call. Trimming took 0 bases from V and 2 from J, leaving 9 bases between them. Germline V gives CDR1 SGDLS, CDR2 YYNGEE. The length of the CDR3 is 15 residues. The CDR3 spells CASSVEHNPYNEQFF. The CDR3 region has the DNA TGTGCCAGCAGCGTAGAGCACAATCCCTACAATGAGCAGTTCTTC. The full variable domain, with the rest looked up from reference TRBV9 and TRBJ2-1, is DSGVTQTPKHLITATGQRVTLRCSPRSGDLSVYWYQQSLDQGLQFLIQYYNGEERAKGNILERFSAQQFPDLHSELNLSSLELGDSALYFCASSVEHNPYNEQFFGPGTRLTVL.

The rearrangement links TRBV6-4 to TRBJ1-2, with D unresolved. The V gene lost 6 bases and the J gene lost 6 bases, with 14 bases spanning the gap. The CDR3 is 13 amino acids. Germline V gene data show CDR1 as MRHNA and CDR2 as SNTAGT. The CDR3 region is CASRGGLKDGYTF. The CDR3 nucleotides are TGTGCCAGCAGGGGAGGTTTAAAGGATGGCTACACCTTC.

This clone was detected only once. The gene calls are TRBV11-2 and TRBJ1-3; a weak D match, TRBD1 (5 bases). With 3 bases removed from V and 4 bases from J, the gap between germline ends came to 16 bases. The germline gives CDR1 SGHAT, CDR2 FQNNGV. The CDR3 consists of 16 residues. As DNA, the CDR3 is TGTGCCAGCAGCTTTGAGGGGCCGAAGGCCGGAAACACCATATATTTT. Amino acid sequence: CASSFEGPKAGNTIYF.

The chain recombines TRBV7-9 with TRBJ2-1, with 7 bases that match TRBD2. This CDR3 comprises 16 residues. CDR1 and CDR2 from the germline V gene are SEHNR and FQNEAQ (reference sequence). Trimming at V came to 1 base and at J to 14 bases, leaving 17 bases not matched to a gene. Here the CDR3 reads CASSLVFISPSGIEFF. CDR3 DNA sequence: TGTGCCAGCAGCTTAGTATTTATATCGCCCAGCGGGATTGAGTTCTTC.

This chain connects TRBV19 to TRBJ2-3; TRBD2 might be the D (7 bases). V dropped 5 bases and J dropped 5 bases, with 20 bases sitting between them. CDR3 length equals 16 residues. Germline CDR1 is LNHDA and CDR2 is SQIVND (reference sequence). Here the CDR3 DNA reads TGTGCCAGTAGTCGACTCGGGGGCGGGAGACTAGATACGCAGTATTTT. Encoded protein: CASSRLGGGRLDTQYF.

The chain uses TRBV7-9 and TRBJ2-7, with TRBD1 matching over 12 bases. V gave up 5 bases and J gave up 4 bases; unmatched junction bases: 9. This CDR3 region has 16 residues. Germline-derived CDR1 and CDR2 are SEHNR and FQNEAQ (reference sequence). CDR3 nucleotides: TGTGCCAGCAGCACCTCCGGGACAGGGGGCGGTTACGAGCAGTACTTC. This sequence encodes CASSTSGTGGGYEQYF.

The rearrangement uses TRBV7-2 and TRBJ2-2; 9 nucleotides agree with TRBD2. V gave up 4 bases and J gave up 6 bases; unmatched junction bases: 6. The CDR3 consists of 15 residues. Germline assignment: CDR1 SGHTA and CDR2 FQGNSA. CDR3 in amino acids: CASSSVAGEAGELFF. Written as DNA, the CDR3 is TGTGCCAGCAGCTCGGTAGCGGGAGAGGCCGGGGAGCTGTTTTTT. The full variable domain, its missing parts supplied by reference TRBV7-2 and TRBJ2-2, is GAGVSQSPSNKVTEKGKDVELRCDPISGHTALYWYRQSLGQGLEFLIYFQGNSAPDKSGLPSDRFSAERTGGSVSTLTIQRTQQEDSAVYLCASSSVAGEAGELFFGEGSRLTVL.

The rearrangement links TRBV11-2 to TRBJ1-2; D possibly corresponds to TRBD1 (5 bases). Trimming pared 0 bases from V and 6 bases from J, leaving 17 bases between. The CDR3 is 16 residues long. The germline V gene encodes CDR1 SGHAT and CDR2 FQNNGV. The CDR3 coding sequence is TGTGCCAGCAGCTTAGAATGGGGCAGGGCTAGTGATGGCTACACCTTC. Encoded protein: CASSLEWGRASDGYTF.

The V call is TRBV11-2, the J call TRBJ2-2; D is unresolved. This CDR3 comprises 14 residues. The V end was cut by 5 bases, the J end by 3 bases, with 10 bases between. Per the germline V gene, CDR1 is SGHAT and CDR2 is FQNNGV. This chain's CDR3 is CASSHGTYTGELFF. Written as DNA, the CDR3 is TGTGCCAGCAGCCACGGCACCTACACCGGGGAGCTGTTTTTT.

This clone was seen once. CDR3 in DNA: TGTGCCTGGAGTAGTGGGTTCCCCTACGAGCAGTACTTC. Its translation is CAWSSGFPYEQYF. The gene calls are TRBV30 and TRBJ2-7; D uncertain. The germline CDR1 and CDR2 sequences are GTSNPN and SVGIG (reference sequence). The germline V and J ends were trimmed by 2 bases and 2 bases, with 10 bases remaining between them. The length of the CDR3 is 13 residues. The whole variable domain, remainder taken from reference TRBV30 and TRBJ2-7, is SQTIHQWPATLVQPVGSPLSLECTVEGTSNPNLYWYRQAAGRGLQLLFYSVGIGQISSEVPQNLSASRPQDRQFILSSKKLLLSDSGFYLCAWSSGFPYEQYFGPGTRLTVT.

This sequence joins TRBV7-2 and TRBJ1-2; no definite D call. The germline V gene has CDR1 SGHTA and CDR2 FQGNSA. The CDR3 is made up of 15 amino acids. Trimming stripped 0 bases from V and 4 bases from J, with 12 bases between. The CDR3 DNA reads as TGTGCCAGCAGCTTAGCGCATGGGGAACGCTATGGCTACACCTTC. Residues: CASSLAHGERYGYTF.

The rearrangement uses TRBV7-2 and TRBJ2-7; 10 bases map to TRBD2. The junction had 2 bases not matched to a gene; V was cut back by 9 bases and J by 0 bases. The germline CDR1 and CDR2 sequences are SGHTA and FQGNSA. The CDR3 sequence is 13 residues long. In nucleotides, the CDR3 is TGTGCCAGTTCTAGCGGGAGCTCCTACGAGCAGTACTTC. Translating it yields CASSSGSSYEQYF.

This sequence joins TRBV2 and TRBJ2-1; D call uncertain. CDR3 size: 14 residues. Germline values: CDR1 SNHLY, CDR2 FYNNEI. V was shortened by 3 bases and J by 8 bases, with 14 bases between the two germline ends. The CDR3 DNA reads TGTGCCAGCAGTGACCAGTTATTTGGGTATGAGCAGTTCTTC. It is translated as CASSDQLFGYEQFF.

The gene calls are TRBV27 and TRBJ2-5, with 16 positions matching TRBD2. In germline, CDR1 is MNHEY, CDR2 SMNVEV (reference sequence). CDR3 length: 19 residues. V was pared by 6 bases and J by 5 bases, with 15 bases of the junction left unmatched. The CDR3 region has the DNA TGTGCCAGCAGACCCATGGGACTAGCGGGAGGGCCCTTTGGGGAGACCCAGTACTTC. Amino acid sequence: CASRPMGLAGGPFGETQYF.

The chain combines TRBV6-1 with TRBJ1-1; the match to TRBD1 covers 7 bases. In germline, CDR1 is MNHNS, CDR2 SASEGT. The CDR3 has 13 residues. The trim removed 10 bases at V and 4 bases at J, leaving 9 bases unmatched. The CDR3 sequence is CATYRDSFTEAFF. CDR3 coding DNA: TGTGCCACCTACCGGGACAGCTTCACTGAAGCTTTCTTT.

This chain connects TRBV7-2 to TRBJ2-3; D is possibly TRBD2 (5 bases). Deletions cut 1 base from V and 10 bases from J, with 15 bases between. CDR1 is SGHTA, CDR2 FQGNSA, per germline. The CDR3 totals 14 residues. Here the CDR3 DNA reads TGTGCCAGCAGCTTAGACGTCGGAGGTGTTGCGCAGTATTTT. It encodes CASSLDVGGVAQYF.

The chain employs TRBV19 and TRBJ1-1; TRBD1 is a possible D gene (5 bases). Trimming pared 4 bases from V and 0 bases from J, leaving 15 bases between. Germline assignment: CDR1 LNHDA and CDR2 SQIVND (reference sequence). The CDR3 covers 16 residues. CDR3 bases: TGTGCCAGTAGTAAGGGCAGGGAAGGGATGAACACTGAAGCTTTCTTT. Its translation is CASSKGREGMNTEAFF.

The rearrangement links TRBV18 to TRBJ1-2; D call uncertain. Germline V gives CDR1 KGHSH, CDR2 LQKENI. Trimming removed 4 bases at V and 8 bases at J, with 11 bases between. The CDR3 has 12 amino acids. The CDR3 region is CASSLEGDGYTF. Here the CDR3 DNA reads TGTGCCAGCTCACTCGAGGGTGACGGCTACACCTTC.

This clone showed up just once. This chain joins TRBV6-4 and TRBJ1-5; tentative D call: TRBD1 (5 bases). Deletions cut 2 bases from V and 0 bases from J, with 23 bases between. CDR1 MRHNA and CDR2 SNTAGT come from the germline V gene. The CDR3 spans 20 residues. The CDR3 loop is CASSDPGGIQGTDSNQPQHF. The DNA of the CDR3 is TGTGCCAGCAGTGACCCCGGGGGGATTCAAGGTACCGATAGCAATCAGCCCCAGCATTTT.

The chain couples TRBV10-2 to TRBJ2-7; D not certain. This CDR3 spans 13 amino acids. V was clipped by 4 bases and J by 7 bases, with 14 bases between them. Germline CDR1 reads WSHSY; CDR2 reads SAAADI. Here the CDR3 DNA reads TGCGCCAGCAGTGCGGGCCACCTGGGAGAGCAGTACTTC. Translation: CASSAGHLGEQYF.

The V call is TRBV9, the J call TRBJ2-1; 13 nucleotides match TRBD2. The CDR3 runs to 15 residues. The germline V gene has CDR1 SGDLS and CDR2 YYNGEE. V lost 4 bases, J lost 8 bases, and 6 bases stayed unmatched. CDR3 in amino acids: CASSIGTSGNYEQFF. CDR3 coding DNA: TGTGCCAGCAGCATAGGGACTAGCGGGAATTATGAGCAGTTCTTC.

The chain has TRBV7-3 and TRBJ1-1; TRBD1 is a possible D gene (6 bases). V was clipped by 6 bases and J by 3 bases, with 17 bases between them. The CDR3 length is 15 residues. Per germline, CDR1 SGHTA and CDR2 FQGTGA. The CDR3: CASSSLRTADTEAFF. Written as DNA, the CDR3 is TGTGCCAGCAGTTCTCTTAGGACAGCAGACACTGAAGCTTTCTTT.

This clone was seen a single time. The chain uses TRBV4-1 and TRBJ1-2; D not resolved. The ends were cut back, 0 bases at V and 7 bases at J, with 15 bases in the middle. The germline V gene has CDR1 MGHRA and CDR2 YSYEKL. CDR3 length: 15 amino acids. This CDR3 is CASSQDLSPNGGYTF. The CDR3 nucleotides read TGCGCCAGCAGCCAAGATTTATCCCCTAACGGTGGCTACACCTTC.

V gene TRBV6-6 combines with J gene TRBJ2-2; 7 bases fit TRBD1. Germline V gene lookup returns CDR1 MNHNY and CDR2 SVGAGI (reference sequence). The J segment lost 4 bases and the V segment lost 7 bases, leaving 9 bases of the junction unmatched. This CDR3 contains 15 residues. In DNA form, the CDR3 reads TGTGCCAGCAAACCCGGGACAGCCCGCACCGGGGAGCTGTTTTTT. It translates to CASKPGTARTGELFF.

This chain joins TRBV2 and TRBJ2-5, with D perhaps matching TRBD2 (7 bases). CDR1 is SNHLY and CDR2 is FYNNEI in the germline V gene. The CDR3 has 14 residues. The DNA of the CDR3 is TGTGCGCCGGGGGGCGGAGGCCGTCAAGAGACCCAGTACTTC. It translates to CAPGGGGRQETQYF.